The next 10 T cell receptor beta chains were all read from a single sample in a study of T cell repertoires in cytomegalovirus infection. MiXCR was run by TCRdb on the reads, yielding one entry per CDR3 protein. The sample shows 500,000 or so distinct CDR3 sequences, 16% of them seen only once. The sequencing sample was made of CD8+ T cells from PBMCs. Receptors originate from a human donor in good health (CMV status not recorded). Some clones in this sample may be carry-over from other donors' samples.

This chain uses TRBV28 with TRBJ2-7; D may correspond to TRBD1 or TRBD2 (6 bases each). Deletions cut 5 bases from V and 5 bases from J, with 16 bases between. CDR1 and CDR2 from the germline V gene are MDHEN and SYDVKM. This CDR3 has 14 amino acids. DNA of the CDR3: TGTGCCAGCAGTCCCTTTGGGGGGCTTCACGAGCAGTACTTC. Translation gives CASSPFGGLHEQYF.

V usage is TRBV5-6 and J usage is TRBJ1-2; 8 bases map to TRBD1. V gave up 2 bases and J gave up 4 bases; unmatched junction bases: 16. Looked up from germline, CDR1 is SGHDT and CDR2 is YYEEEE. The CDR3 has 18 amino acids. In DNA, the CDR3 is TGTGCCAGCAGCTTCGGACAGGGTGAGAGCAGCTCGGCCTATGGCTACACCTTC. Protein sequence: CASSFGQGESSSAYGYTF.

This clonotype was recorded a few times. The CDR3, as DNA: TGCGCCAGCAGCTTGGCGGGACAGGCGGCCGGCAATGAGCAGTTCTTC. As protein: CASSLAGQAAGNEQFF. The chain uses TRBV5-1 and TRBJ2-1; 8 bases fit TRBD1. This CDR3 contains 16 residues. V gave up 0 bases and J gave up 6 bases; unmatched junction bases: 8. Germline V gene sequence: CDR1 SGHRS, CDR2 YFSETQ.

The chain is built from TRBV27 and TRBJ1-1, with a weak D call TRBD1 (5 bases). Trimming took off 6 bases at V and 7 bases at J, with 12 bases between the two ends. In germline, CDR1 is MNHEY, CDR2 SMNVEV (reference sequence). This CDR3 is built from 12 residues. CDR3 amino acids: CASSEPRGEAFF. CDR3 DNA sequence: TGTGCCAGCAGCGAACCTAGGGGTGAAGCTTTCTTT.

There are many counts of this clonotype. The chain carries TRBV11-2 and TRBJ1-5; D remains unclear. Germline CDR1 SGHAT, CDR2 FQNNGV. The CDR3 contains 12 residues. The V end lost 5 bases, the J end lost 5 bases, and 7 bases lay between the germline ends. In nucleotides, the CDR3 is TGTGCCAGCAGCGTAGTGGATCAGCCCCAGCATTTT. Translating it yields CASSVVDQPQHF.

This clonotype has a count of ten or more. The CDR3 loop reads CASSGALGRLQETQYF. CDR3 coding DNA: TGTGCCAGCAGCGGGGCCTTGGGACGGCTACAAGAGACCCAGTACTTC. The chain is built from TRBV11-2 and TRBJ2-5; D possibly uses TRBD1 or TRBD2 (5 bases each). The CDR3 spans 16 residues. Per germline, CDR1 SGHAT and CDR2 FQNNGV. V lost 5 bases to trimming and J lost 2 bases, with 18 bases between them. Looking up the rest from reference TRBV11-2 and TRBJ2-5 gives the full variable domain: EAGVAQSPRYKIIEKRQSVAFWCNPISGHATLYWYQQILGQGPKLLIQFQNNGVVDDSQLPKDRFSAERLKGVDSTLKIQPAKLEDSAVYLCASSGALGRLQETQYFGPGTRLLVL.

The V and J genes are TRBV10-2 and TRBJ2-3, with D possibly TRBD2 on 5 matching bases. The germline gives CDR1 WSHSY, CDR2 SAAADI. This CDR3 spans 15 amino acids. V lost 3 bases and J 2 bases, leaving 12 bases between the germline ends. The CDR3 loop is CASSESNGLTDTQYF. DNA for the CDR3: TGCGCCAGCAGTGAATCAAACGGACTCACAGATACGCAGTATTTT.

Notes on this clonotype: This may come from a read error, since a much larger clone is one base off. The V gene is TRBV2, the J gene TRBJ2-3; a possible D gene is TRBD2 (6 bases). CDR1 and CDR2 from the germline V gene are SNHLY and FYNNEI. The V end was cut by 3 bases, the J end by 2 bases, with 18 bases between. This CDR3 comprises 17 residues. In DNA form, the CDR3 reads TGTGCCAGCAGTGAGGGCTGGTCCCCGGGAGTCACAGATACGCAGTATTTT. It is translated as CASSEGWSPGVTDTQYF.

This chain uses TRBV4-1 with TRBJ1-2, with unresolved D. Germline V gives CDR1 MGHRA, CDR2 YSYEKL. V gave up 0 bases and J gave up 2 bases, with 10 bases separating them. The CDR3 loop spans 15 amino acids. CDR3 protein: CASSQEEGRNYGYTF. The CDR3 nucleotides read TGCGCCAGCAGCCAAGAGGAGGGTAGGAACTATGGCTACACCTTC.

This chain links TRBV10-3 with TRBJ2-2, with D possibly matching TRBD1 (5 bases). This CDR3 region has 15 residues. V lost 3 bases to trimming and J lost 5 bases, with 13 bases between them. CDR1 and CDR2 (germline): ENHRY, SYGVKD. This CDR3 reads CAISDSQGQTGELFF. CDR3 coding DNA: TGTGCCATCAGTGATTCCCAGGGTCAGACCGGGGAGCTGTTTTTT.